The text below deals with one T cell receptor (beta chain). Its target is unknown. The sample originates from a study of T cell responses to AZD1222 COVID-19 vaccine. Germline-derived CDR1 and CDR2 are SGHTA and FQGNSA. The CDR3 runs to 14 residues. Trimming removed 5 bases at V and 0 bases at J, with 10 bases between. Produced via immunoSEQ multiplex PCR; TCRdb's table is partial and in-frame only. The sample has about 200,000 clones, approximately 94% seen once; the top ten hold over 1.5%. The study, taken as a whole, reports: Vaccine-related CD4 TCRs covered spike, predominating at 160-218 and 743-854. Recipients of AZD1222 seropositive at baseline numbered only 5 or 6.

This chain links TRBV7-2 with TRBJ1-2; possible D gene TRBD1, 5 bases. The TCR comes from an adult who received the MenACWY meningococcal vaccine as a control. This specimen consisted of peripheral blood, obtained 28 days after the second dose of the MenACWY control vaccine. This chain's CDR3 is CASSELGANYGYTF. The CDR3 DNA sequence: TGTGCCAGCAGCGAGCTGGGGGCTAACTATGGCTACACCTTC.